A selection of T cell receptor beta chains follows, all from one sample in a study of CD8 T cells in ankylosing spondylitis. TCRdb passed the 5' RACE reads through MiXCR, listing each CDR3 protein once. The sample holds hundreds of thousands of distinct CDR3 sequences, roughly 20% seen once. The specimen was blood, either unsorted or a sorted T cell fraction (not recorded which). Source of these receptors: a male donor with ankylosing spondylitis or in good health (not recorded which). The CDR3 runs from the conserved cysteine through the conserved F or W. The D gene is left open where the match is weak.

v_call	d_call	j_call	cdr3_aa
TRBV6-5	-	TRBJ1-2	CASSYSSPGEYGYTF
TRBV28	TRBD2	TRBJ2-3	CASMELAGTSTDTQYF
TRBV12-3/TRBV12-4	TRBD1	TRBJ1-1	CASSFTGTGTEAFF
TRBV6-2/TRBV6-3	-	TRBJ2-1	CASSGLGGAYNEQFF
TRBV28	-	TRBJ2-5	CASSRVRGAGETQYF
TRBV4-1	-	TRBJ2-5	CASSQSGETQYF
TRBV5-1	TRBD1	TRBJ2-5	CASSLGGTGKGPIQETQYF
TRBV12-3/TRBV12-4	TRBD1	TRBJ2-7	CASSPTGPHEQYF
TRBV28	TRBD1	TRBJ2-5	CASRSGGWGSETQYF
TRBV20-1	-	TRBJ2-7	CSASAEQYF
TRBV7-8	-	TRBJ1-6	CASSPWPSPNSPLHF
TRBV12-3/TRBV12-4	TRBD2	TRBJ2-1	CASRTGGSSYNEQFF
TRBV7-9	-	TRBJ2-7	CASSLAPEGSYEQYF
TRBV12-3/TRBV12-4	-	TRBJ1-6	CASSPPLHF
TRBV6-2/TRBV6-3	TRBD1	TRBJ2-1	CASSYSRDRGGNEQFF
TRBV7-9	-	TRBJ2-1	CASSPWGVSNEQFF
TRBV29-1	TRBD2	TRBJ2-7	CSVFLAGEYEQYF
TRBV7-6	TRBD1	TRBJ2-5	CASNQDRAVETQYF
TRBV4-1	-	TRBJ2-1	CASSQVPGWVEQFF
TRBV2	TRBD2	TRBJ2-1	CASSGGTRYNEQFF
TRBV29-1	-	TRBJ2-7	CSVERSEPYEQYF
TRBV27	-	TRBJ2-1	CASSLSARGHEQFF
TRBV27	-	TRBJ2-1	CASNGLLGSYNEQFF
TRBV20-1	-	TRBJ2-7	CSAIPYEQYF
TRBV11-2	TRBD2	TRBJ2-7	CASSYLAGDSYEQYF